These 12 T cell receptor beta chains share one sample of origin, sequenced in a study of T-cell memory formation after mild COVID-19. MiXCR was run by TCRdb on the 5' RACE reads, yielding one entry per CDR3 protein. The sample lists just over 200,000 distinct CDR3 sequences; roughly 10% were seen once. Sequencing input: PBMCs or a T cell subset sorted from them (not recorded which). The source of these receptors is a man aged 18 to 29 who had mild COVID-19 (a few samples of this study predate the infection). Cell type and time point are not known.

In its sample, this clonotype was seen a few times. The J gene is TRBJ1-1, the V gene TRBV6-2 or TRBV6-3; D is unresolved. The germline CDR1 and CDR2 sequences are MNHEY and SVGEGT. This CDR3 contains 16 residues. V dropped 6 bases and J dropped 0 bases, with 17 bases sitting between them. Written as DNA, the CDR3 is TGTGCCAGCAGCTTCGCTCGCGACACCATGAACACTGAAGCTTTCTTT. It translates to CASSFARDTMNTEAFF.

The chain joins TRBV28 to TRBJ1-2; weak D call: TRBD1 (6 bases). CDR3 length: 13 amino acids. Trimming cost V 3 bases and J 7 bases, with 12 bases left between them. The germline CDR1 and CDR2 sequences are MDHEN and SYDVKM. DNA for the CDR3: TGTGCCAGCAGTTTCTGGGGGCGCGGTGGCTACACCTTC. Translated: CASSFWGRGGYTF.

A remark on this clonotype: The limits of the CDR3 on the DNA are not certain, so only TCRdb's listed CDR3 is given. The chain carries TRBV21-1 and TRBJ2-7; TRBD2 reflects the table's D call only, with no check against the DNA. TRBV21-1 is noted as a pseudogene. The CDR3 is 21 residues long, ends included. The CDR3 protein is CASSKALWASGACIYSYEQYV.

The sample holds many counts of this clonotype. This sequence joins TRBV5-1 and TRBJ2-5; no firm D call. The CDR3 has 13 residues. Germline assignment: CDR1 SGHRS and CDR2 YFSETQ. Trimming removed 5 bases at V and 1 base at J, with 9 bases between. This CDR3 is CASSSFLQETQYF. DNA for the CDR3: TGCGCCAGCAGTTCCTTCCTCCAAGAGACCCAGTACTTC. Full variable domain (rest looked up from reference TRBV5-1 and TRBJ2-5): KAGVTQTPRYLIKTRGQQVTLSCSPISGHRSVSWYQQTPGQGLQFLFEYFSETQRNKGNFPGRFSGRQFSNSRSEMNVSTLELGDSALYLCASSSFLQETQYFGPGTRLLVL.

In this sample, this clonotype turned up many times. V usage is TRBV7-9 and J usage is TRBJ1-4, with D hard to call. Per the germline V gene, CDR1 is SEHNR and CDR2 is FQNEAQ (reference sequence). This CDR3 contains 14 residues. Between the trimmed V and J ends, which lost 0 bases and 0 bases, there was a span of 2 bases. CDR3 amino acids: CASSLAATNEKLFF. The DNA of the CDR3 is TGTGCCAGCAGCTTAGCAGCAACTAATGAAAAACTGTTTTTT.

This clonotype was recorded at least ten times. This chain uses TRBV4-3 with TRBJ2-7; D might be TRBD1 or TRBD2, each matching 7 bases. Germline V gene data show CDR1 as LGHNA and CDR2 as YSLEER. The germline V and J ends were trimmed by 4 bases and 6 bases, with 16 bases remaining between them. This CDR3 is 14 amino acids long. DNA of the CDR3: TGCGCCAGCAGCCCGCAGGGGGGGTCTGGCGAGCAGTACTTC. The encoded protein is CASSPQGGSGEQYF.

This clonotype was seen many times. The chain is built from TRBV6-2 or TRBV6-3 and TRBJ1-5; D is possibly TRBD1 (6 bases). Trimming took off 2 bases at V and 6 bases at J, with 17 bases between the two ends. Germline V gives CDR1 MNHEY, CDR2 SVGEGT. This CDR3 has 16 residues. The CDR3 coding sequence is TGTGCCAGCAGTTACAATCCGGGGGCAACTGGTCAGCCCCAGCATTTT. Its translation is CASSYNPGATGQPQHF.

Here the CDR3 reads CSARDRHYGYTF. The CDR3 region has the DNA TGCAGTGCTAGAGACAGGCACTATGGCTACACCTTC. The gene calls are TRBV20-1 and TRBJ1-2, with D unclear. The CDR3 is 12 amino acids. Per the germline V gene, CDR1 is DFQATT and CDR2 is SNEGSKA (reference sequence). The V and J ends lost 0 bases and 3 bases respectively, with 5 bases between them.

CDR3 DNA sequence: TGTGCCAGCAGGCCCCGGACTAGCGCGGTGGGTACGCAGTATTTT. It yields the protein CASRPRTSAVGTQYF. The gene calls are TRBV6-2 or TRBV6-3 and TRBJ2-3; 9 nucleotides line up with TRBD2. Germline values: CDR1 MNHEY, CDR2 SVGEGT. This CDR3 comprises 15 residues. The J segment lost 8 bases and the V segment lost 6 bases, leaving 12 bases of the junction unmatched.

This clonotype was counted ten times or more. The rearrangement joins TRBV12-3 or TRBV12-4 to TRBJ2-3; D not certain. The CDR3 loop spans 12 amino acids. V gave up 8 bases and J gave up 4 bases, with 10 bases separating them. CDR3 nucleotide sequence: TGTGCCAGCTCGACCACCGCAGATACGCAGTATTTT. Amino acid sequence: CASSTTADTQYF.

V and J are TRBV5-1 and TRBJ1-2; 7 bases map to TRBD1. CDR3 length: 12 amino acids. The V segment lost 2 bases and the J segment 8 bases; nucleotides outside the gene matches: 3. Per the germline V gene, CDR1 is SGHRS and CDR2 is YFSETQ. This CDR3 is CASSLTGEGYTF. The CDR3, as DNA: TGCGCCAGCAGCTTAACAGGGGAAGGCTACACCTTC.

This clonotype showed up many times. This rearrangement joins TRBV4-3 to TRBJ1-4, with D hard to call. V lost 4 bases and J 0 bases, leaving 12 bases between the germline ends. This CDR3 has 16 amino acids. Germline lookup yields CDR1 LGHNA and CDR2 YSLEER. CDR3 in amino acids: CASSRVPGSTNEKLFF. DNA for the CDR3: TGCGCCAGCAGCCGAGTCCCGGGATCAACTAATGAAAAACTGTTTTTT.